This TCR beta chain was identified during a study of T cells after yellow fever vaccination (dated by TCRdb to between 2018 and 2020). Concerning the study at large: Libraries from fractions with low cell numbers were prepared with the SMART-Seq v4 Ultra Low Input RNA kit. To follow T-cell clones before and after primary and booster YFV17D yellow fever vaccination, bulk TCR alpha and beta repertoires were sequenced over time. The cohort comprised two healthy male donors, one aged 18 to 30 and one aged 30 to 40 years. Blood samples were taken at several timepoints before and after primary and secondary immunization, and bulk PBMC replicates and cell subsets were isolated. What the work shows at the level of the full study, not this receptor alone: Most clones expanded after primary vaccination were re-detected after the booster (96% of CD4 and around nine tenths of CD8), suggesting broad memory maintenance. A small fraction of clonotypes showed up in both the CD4 and CD8 compartments, probably as a result of convergent recombination. Compared with the primary T-cell response, the secondary T-cell response was weaker but faster, peaking on day 5 rather than day 15. Because only two donors were included in the study, the extent to which the findings can be generalized is limited. Because abundant contaminating clonotypes from the bulk population could be contained in FACS-sorted repertoires, computational filtering was required.

The reads were generated on an Illumina NovaSeq 6000. TCR cDNA was made using 5'RACE template switching, a step that added a universal primer site and unique molecular identifiers. cDNA synthesis was primed from both the TCR alpha and TCR beta constant segments. Two PCR steps were used to amplify libraries, with sample barcodes and sequencing adapters being added in the second step. Sequencing of libraries was done on Illumina HiSeq 2500 (2x100 bp) or NovaSeq (2x150 bp). In the authors' own workflow: MIGEC handled demultiplexing of reads and collapsing into UMI consensus sequences, while MiXCR performed V(D)J alignment. Vaccine-responding clonotypes were identified with edgeR using replicate PBMC samples, with FDR below 0.01 and a log2 fold change above 5 up to day 15 being required. Each bulk clonotype received a CD4 or CD8 identity based on whether the sequenced CD4 or CD8 repertoire contained that clonotype at higher abundance. TCRdb trimmed the raw reads at Q25, called clones with MiXCR and kept productive beta chains. Every entry covers one CDR3 protein and lists the most common genes and DNA from its rows. The V and J calls reflect TCRdb's pipeline rather than the authors' work. The sample table lists some 390,000 distinct CDR3 sequences, 18% of them with a count of one. The ten largest clones represent roughly a sixth of the sample.

In light of the paper, this sample's treatment or condition label describes: live attenuated yellow fever vaccine strain. At each blood-draw timepoint, two biological replicates of bulk PBMCs were obtained. PBMCs were isolated from peripheral blood using a standard Ficoll-Paque protocol. TriZol was used to extract RNA from bulk PBMCs, from CD4 and CD8 fractions, and from dextramer-positive and dextramer-negative fractions. This clonotype has just a few counts. No cognate antigen has been identified for it. Base qualities were left out, and no much larger clone turns up one base away. The junction carries 13 bases between V and J, which are trimmed by 4 bases and 4 bases respectively. Spanning cysteine to phenylalanine, the CDR3 consists of 15 amino acids. Of all the DNA, just the CDR3 is kept, 45 bases in frame from base 1.

The clonotype comes from a man between 18 and 35 years old who received the YFV17D yellow fever vaccine. The sample here was PBMCs, taken before the yellow fever booster vaccination. Recombination joined TRBV12-3 or TRBV12-4 with TRBJ2-2, with the D gene not confidently named. At the DNA level, the sequence is TGTGCCAGCAGTTCCTGGGCCACCGGCACCGGGGAGCTGTTTTTT. The resulting protein is CASSSWATGTGELFF.